This T cell receptor (beta chain) was sequenced for a study of OX40 agonist ivuxolimab in advanced cancers. Study overall: Partial response was recorded in three patients: one hepatocellular carcinoma and two cutaneous melanoma cases.

CDR1 is WNHNN and CDR2 is SYGVQD in the germline V gene (reference sequence). Trimming took 3 bases from V and 10 from J, leaving 10 bases between them. This CDR3 has 12 amino acids. Clones were read by immunoSEQ multiplex PCR, and TCRdb kept only the in-frame ones, dropping some. The data show roughly 73,000 clones, with approximately 86% seen just once and roughly 3% held by the top ten. This receptor was obtained from an adult with an advanced solid tumor such as melanoma, head and neck, liver or kidney cancer. Source: CD4+ or CD8+ T cells sorted from blood, taken in a trial of the OX40 agonist ivuxolimab. V usage is TRBV10-1 and J usage is TRBJ2-1, with D possibly TRBD1 on 5 matching bases. The CDR3 nucleotides read TGCGCCAGCAGTGAAGATCACAGGGAGCAGTTCTTC. This gives the protein CASSEDHREQFF.